The rows below give T cell receptor beta chains drawn from one sample of a study of Ad26.COV2.S vaccination and SARS-CoV-2 variants. Sequencing used immunoSEQ multiplex PCR; TCRdb keeps in-frame clones, though not all of them. The data show around 340,000 clones, with around 88% seen just once and approximately 5% held by the top ten. The sample was peripheral blood, taken in a trial of Ad26.COV2.S vaccine versus placebo. The origin of the receptors is a person between 18 and 60 years old who received the Ad26.COV2.S COVID-19 vaccine or a placebo. The CDR3 runs from the conserved cysteine through the conserved F or W. A D gene is named only where the DNA matches it firmly. The size entry is marked missing in some rows and otherwise reads once, few, many or a size class.

.	14	TRBV19	.	TRBJ1-1	CASSIDQGGTEAFF	TGTGCCAGTAGTATTGATCAAGGGGGAACTGAAGCTTTCTTT
few	15	TRBV28	TRBD2	TRBJ2-1	CASSFLAGAYNEQFF	TGTGCCAGCAGTTTTCTAGCGGGAGCTTACAATGAGCAGTTCTTC
few	15	TRBV7-9	TRBD1	TRBJ1-2	CASSHTRDRGIGYTF	TGTGCCAGCAGCCACACCCGGGACAGGGGTATTGGCTACACCTTC
.	16	TRBV9	.	TRBJ2-2	CASSVEVPLGVGELFF	TGTGCCAGCAGCGTAGAGGTCCCTCTGGGGGTCGGGGAGCTGTTTTTT
few	14	TRBV5-1	.	TRBJ2-1	CASSLAGVDNEQFF	TGCGCCAGCAGCTTGGCGGGAGTAGACAATGAGCAGTTCTTC
.	18	TRBV7-9	TRBD1	TRBJ2-7	CASSFDGWGQGTNYEQYF	TGTGCCAGCAGCTTTGACGGGTGGGGACAGGGGACCAACTACGAGCAGTACTTC
.	14	TRBV28	.	TRBJ2-2	CASSLWTSTGELFF	TGTGCCAGCAGTTTATGGACTTCCACCGGGGAGCTGTTTTTT
few	12	TRBV28	.	TRBJ1-2	CASTHLQSGYTF	TGTGCCAGCACGCACCTCCAGAGCGGCTACACCTTC
few	16	TRBV28	.	TRBJ2-7	CASRGKTREPRYEQYF	TGTGCCAGCAGGGGCAAGACGCGAGAGCCCCGCTACGAGCAGTACTTC
once	15	TRBV18	.	TRBJ1-2	CASSPEARGDYGYTF	TGTGCCAGCTCACCAGAGGCCAGGGGAGACTATGGCTACACCTTC
.	14	TRBV19	.	TRBJ1-1	CASSLRDGYTEAFF	TGTGCCAGTAGTTTACGGGACGGATACACTGAAGCTTTCTTT
.	14	TRBV25-1	TRBD1	TRBJ2-3	CASSDTTGVDTQYF	TGTGCCAGCAGTGATACAACAGGGGTTGATACGCAGTATTTT
.	16	TRBV5-1	.	TRBJ2-7	CASSLDLGRSSYEQYF	TGCGCCAGCAGCTTGGACCTCGGGCGAAGCTCCTACGAGCAGTACTTC
.	15	TRBV4-1	.	TRBJ1-1	CASSQETASAFEAFF	TGCGCCAGCAGCCAAGAGACGGCATCGGCTTTTGAAGCTTTCTTT
.	13	TRBV21-1	.	TRBJ1-1	CASSLQGNTEAFF	TGTGCCAGCAGCCTGCAGGGGAACACTGAAGCTTTCTTT
.	14	TRBV3-1/TRBV3-2	.	TRBJ2-5	CASSQGRIQETQYF	TGTGCCAGCAGCCAAGGGCGGATACAAGAGACCCAGTACTTC
.	17	TRBV3-1/TRBV3-2	TRBD1	TRBJ1-2	CASSQAAGGWGNYGYTF	TGTGCCAGCAGCCAAGCGGCAGGGGGATGGGGTAACTATGGCTACACCTTC
.	14	TRBV28	.	TRBJ2-5	CASSLGLDQETQYF	TGTGCCAGCAGTTTAGGGCTAGACCAAGAGACCCAGTACTTC
.	14	TRBV28	.	TRBJ1-2	CASSFARLTRGYTF	TGTGCCAGCAGTTTCGCCAGGCTTACCCGGGGCTACACCTTC
.	16	TRBV9	.	TRBJ2-3	CASSAGLTPRTDTQYF	TGTGCCAGCAGCGCGGGACTGACACCTCGCACAGATACGCAGTATTTT
.	15	TRBV5-1	TRBD1	TRBJ2-2	CASSSGQRNTGELFF	TGCGCCAGCAGCTCGGGACAGAGAAACACCGGGGAGCTGTTTTTT
few	10	TRBV29-1	.	TRBJ1-1	CSVGNTEAFF	TGCAGCGTTGGGAACACTGAAGCTTTCTTT
once	19	TRBV24-1	TRBD2	TRBJ2-3	CATSDSPRPQRGTTDTQYF	TGTGCCACCAGTGATTCCCCCAGACCCCAGCGGGGGACCACAGATACGCAGTATTTT
.	14	TRBV5-1	.	TRBJ1-1	CASSLAPGRTEAFF	TGCGCCAGCAGCTTGGCTCCGGGGCGAACTGAAGCTTTCTTT